This T cell receptor (beta chain) was documented in a study of cytomegalovirus exposure and HLA in healthy donors. A multiplex PCR was run with 60 Vbeta primers and 13 Jbeta primers. Produced via immunoSEQ multiplex PCR; TCRdb's table is partial and in-frame only. The sample includes fewer than 200,000 clones, approximately 75% of them seen just once. This CDR3 region has 14 residues. Germline V gives CDR1 LNHDA, CDR2 SQIVND (reference sequence). Trimming left V 7 bases short and J 5 bases short, with 17 bases between. Sequencing was carried out using PBMCs. This sequence joins TRBV19 and TRBJ1-1; a weak D match, TRBD1 (6 bases). This TCR derives from a girl aged 10 to 17 in good health and CMV-seronegative. DNA of the CDR3: TGTGCCAGTATCTTGGGACAAAAAGGGACTGAAGCTTTCTTT. Its translation is CASILGQKGTEAFF.